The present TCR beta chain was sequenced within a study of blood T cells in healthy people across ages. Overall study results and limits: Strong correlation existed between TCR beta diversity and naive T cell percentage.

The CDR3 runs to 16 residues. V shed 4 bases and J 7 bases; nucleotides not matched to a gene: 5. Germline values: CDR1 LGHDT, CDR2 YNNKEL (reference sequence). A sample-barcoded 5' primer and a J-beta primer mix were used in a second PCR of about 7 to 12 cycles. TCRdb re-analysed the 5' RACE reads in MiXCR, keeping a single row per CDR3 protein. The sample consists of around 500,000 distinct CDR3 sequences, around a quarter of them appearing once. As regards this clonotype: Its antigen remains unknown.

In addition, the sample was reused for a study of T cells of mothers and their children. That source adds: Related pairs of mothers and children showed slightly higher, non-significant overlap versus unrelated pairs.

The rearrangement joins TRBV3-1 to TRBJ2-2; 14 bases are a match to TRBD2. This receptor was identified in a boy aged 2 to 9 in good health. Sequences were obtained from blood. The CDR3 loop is CASSPGLAGVNGELFF. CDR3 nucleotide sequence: TGTGCCAGCAGCCCGGGACTAGCGGGGGTGAACGGGGAGCTGTTTTTT.